A selection of T cell receptor beta chains follows, all from one sample in a study of control samples from healthy donors and cancer patients. Produced via immunoSEQ multiplex PCR; TCRdb's table is partial and in-frame only. The sample carries some 150,000 clones, roughly 94% recorded once. Sequencing used blood. These receptors were obtained from a man between 35 and 55 years old in good health. Each CDR3 is given with its conserved first and last residue. The D gene is left open where the match is weak. Some rows mark clone size as missing; the rest say once, few, many or name a class of expanded clone.

TGTGCCAGCAGCCACGCCGGGACAGGGTTTCGCCGGGAGACCCAGTACTTC	CASSHAGTGFRRETQYF	NA	TRBV3-1/TRBV3-2	TRBJ2-5	TRBD1
TGTGCCAGCAGCCAAGACTTTACTGGGGGTATAGGGGGCTACACCTTC	CASSQDFTGGIGGYTF	once	TRBV4-2	TRBJ1-2	NA
TGTGCCAGCAGGGTAACCGGGGACAGGGGCTACGAGCAGTACTTC	CASRVTGDRGYEQYF	once	TRBV28	TRBJ2-7	TRBD1
TGTGCCAGCAGTTACTCGGAAAGCCTAGGGGGCGAGCAGTACTTC	CASSYSESLGGEQYF	NA	TRBV6-5	TRBJ2-7	NA
TGCGCCAGCAGCAAATGGCAGGGGCTGAACACTGAAGCTTTCTTT	CASSKWQGLNTEAFF	once	TRBV5-1	TRBJ1-1	NA
TGTGCCAGTACTCCAATTTTTTCATACAATGAGCAGTTCTTC	CASTPIFSYNEQFF	NA	TRBV2	TRBJ2-1	NA
TGCGCCAGCAGCCAAGGATTAAGAGCAAACACTGAAGCTTTCTTT	CASSQGLRANTEAFF	NA	TRBV4-1	TRBJ1-1	NA
TGTGCCAGCAGGGACAGGGCGAGTGGCTACACCTTC	CASRDRASGYTF	NA	TRBV2	TRBJ1-2	TRBD1
TGCGCCAGCAGCGCCTCAGCAGGGGCCAACGAGCAGTACTTC	CASSASAGANEQYF	NA	TRBV4-3	TRBJ2-7	NA
TGTGCCAGCAGTCGCGAAGTCGAGGGCTATTCACCCCTCCACTTT	CASSREVEGYSPLHF	NA	TRBV27	TRBJ1-6	NA
TGTGCCAGCAGTGGGGAGTCGGGGCGGGAAGCTGAAGCTTTCTTT	CASSGESGREAEAFF	NA	TRBV2	TRBJ1-1	NA
TGTGCCAGCAGTCAAATCCCGGGGGACACAGATACGCAGTATTTT	CASSQIPGDTDTQYF	NA	TRBV11-2	TRBJ2-3	NA
TGTGCCAGCAGCCAAGAAAGGGGTAGGAACTCTATCACAGATACGCAGTATTTT	CASSQERGRNSITDTQYF	NA	TRBV3-1/TRBV3-2	TRBJ2-3	NA
TGTGCCATCAGTGAGTCTTTTGGGACCGAGAACACTGAAGCTTTCTTT	CAISESFGTENTEAFF	NA	TRBV10-3	TRBJ1-1	NA
TGTGCCAGCTCACGACAGGGGTATGGGAACACTGAAGCTTTCTTT	CASSRQGYGNTEAFF	NA	TRBV18	TRBJ1-1	TRBD1
TGTGCCAGCAGCCCCTCCGGACCTAATAGCAATCAGCCCCAGCATTTT	CASSPSGPNSNQPQHF	NA	TRBV7-8	TRBJ1-5	NA
TGTGCCAGCAGTTACGGGACCTCCTACGAGCAGTACTTC	CASSYGTSYEQYF	NA	TRBV6-6	TRBJ2-7	NA
TGTGCCAGCAGCCACCCCGTCGGCGGAAACTATGGCTACACCTTC	CASSHPVGGNYGYTF	NA	TRBV4-2	TRBJ1-2	NA
TGTGCCAGCGGGCCCCCACTTCAGGGCCGTTATGGCTACACCTTC	CASGPPLQGRYGYTF	NA	TRBV28	TRBJ1-2	NA
TGTGCCAGCAGCTTAAGTCCTAGCGGGGAAGAGACCCAGTACTTC	CASSLSPSGEETQYF	NA	TRBV13	TRBJ2-5	TRBD2
TGTGCCAGCAGCTTAGGAGCGGGAGGGACAAATGAGCAGTTCTTC	CASSLGAGGTNEQFF	NA	TRBV7-2	TRBJ2-1	TRBD2
TGTGCCAGCAGCGCGGGACAGAATAAAGAGACCCAGTACTTC	CASSAGQNKETQYF	NA	TRBV9	TRBJ2-5	TRBD1
TGTGCCACCAGTGACAGGACCTCGAACACCGGGGAGCTGTTTTTT	CATSDRTSNTGELFF	once	TRBV24-1	TRBJ2-2	NA
TGTGCCAGCAGCTTAGCCCTTACTAGCGGGGGTACCTACAATGAGCAGTTCTTC	CASSLALTSGGTYNEQFF	NA	TRBV7-9	TRBJ2-1	TRBD2
TGTGCCAGCTCACCACTTGGGACAGCCTCCACAGATACGCAGTATTTT	CASSPLGTASTDTQYF	NA	TRBV18	TRBJ2-3	TRBD1
TGTGCCAGCAGCTCCGACAGAGCGCAGCCCTATAATTCACCCCTCCACTTT	CASSSDRAQPYNSPLHF	NA	TRBV5-4	TRBJ1-6	NA
TGTGCCAGCAGCGCCTCAGGGGCTCAGCCCCAGCATTTT	CASSASGAQPQHF	once	TRBV9	TRBJ1-5	NA
TGTGCCAGCAGCGCCAGCGGCCAGACCCTTGAAGCTTTCTTT	CASSASGQTLEAFF	NA	TRBV9	TRBJ1-1	NA
TGTGCCAGCAGTTACTCTACGGCAGGGTGGTACGAGCAGTACTTC	CASSYSTAGWYEQYF	NA	TRBV6-6	TRBJ2-7	NA